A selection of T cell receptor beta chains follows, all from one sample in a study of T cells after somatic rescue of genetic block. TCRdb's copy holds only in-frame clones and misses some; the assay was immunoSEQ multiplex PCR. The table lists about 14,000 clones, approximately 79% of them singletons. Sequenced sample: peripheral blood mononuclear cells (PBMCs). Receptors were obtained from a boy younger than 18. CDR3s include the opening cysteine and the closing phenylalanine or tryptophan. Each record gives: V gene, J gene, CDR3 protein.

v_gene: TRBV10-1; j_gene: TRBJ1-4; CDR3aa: CASSRVINEKLFF
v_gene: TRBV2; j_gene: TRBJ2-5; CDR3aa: CASSEARGVQETQYF
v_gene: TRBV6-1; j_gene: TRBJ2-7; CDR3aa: CASSGGLPYEQYF
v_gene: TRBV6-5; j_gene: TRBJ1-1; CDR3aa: CASSRHGEGTEAFF
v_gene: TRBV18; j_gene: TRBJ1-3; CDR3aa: CASSPAGVSSGNTIYF
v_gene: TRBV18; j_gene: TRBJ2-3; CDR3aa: CASSPSRAGSTDTQYF
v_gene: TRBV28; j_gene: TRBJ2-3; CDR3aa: CASSLYRGPQYF
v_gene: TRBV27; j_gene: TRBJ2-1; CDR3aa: CASSFRSTPFYNEQFF
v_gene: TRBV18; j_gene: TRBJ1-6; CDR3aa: CASSPVNSPLHF
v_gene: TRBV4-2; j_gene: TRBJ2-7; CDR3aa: CASSQAGYFTSYYEQYF
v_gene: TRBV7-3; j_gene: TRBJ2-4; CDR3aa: CASSRNRGSRSGGEAKNIQYF
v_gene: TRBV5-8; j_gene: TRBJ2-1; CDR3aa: CASSSHNEQFF
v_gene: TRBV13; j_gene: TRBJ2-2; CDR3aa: CASSPYMNTGELFF
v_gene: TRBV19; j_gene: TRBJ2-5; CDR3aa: CASSIGCGPRDPQETQYF
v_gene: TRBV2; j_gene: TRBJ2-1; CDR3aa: CASSARLGEQFF
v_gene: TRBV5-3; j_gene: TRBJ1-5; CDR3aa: CARSLGALGQGQPQHF
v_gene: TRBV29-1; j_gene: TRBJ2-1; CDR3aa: CSVVPLETNEQFF
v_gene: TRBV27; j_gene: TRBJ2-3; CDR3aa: CASSWRASGSTDTQYF
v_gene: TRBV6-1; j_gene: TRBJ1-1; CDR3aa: CASSLQGSTEAFF
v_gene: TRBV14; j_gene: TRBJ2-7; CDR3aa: CASSQGVMSSYEQYF
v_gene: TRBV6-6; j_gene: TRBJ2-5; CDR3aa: CASNFEGRGETQYF
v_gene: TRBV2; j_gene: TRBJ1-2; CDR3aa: CASKRDSNYGYTF
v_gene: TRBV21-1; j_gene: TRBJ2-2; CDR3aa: CASKGRDGNTGELFF
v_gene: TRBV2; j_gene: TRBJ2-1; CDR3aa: CASKREENPDPQFF
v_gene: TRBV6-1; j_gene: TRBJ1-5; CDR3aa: CASSETPNQPQHF
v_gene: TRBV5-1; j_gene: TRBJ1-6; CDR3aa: CASSPDRELYNSPLHF
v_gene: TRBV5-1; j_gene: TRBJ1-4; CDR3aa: CASSLEQTGAKLFF
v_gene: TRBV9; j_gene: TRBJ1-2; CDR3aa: CASSPLKLPRGYTF
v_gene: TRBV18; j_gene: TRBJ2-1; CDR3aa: CASSSRGTGGPYNEQFF
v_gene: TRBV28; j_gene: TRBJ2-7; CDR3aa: CASSFGLAGYEQYF
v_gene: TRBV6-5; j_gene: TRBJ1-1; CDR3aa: CASSRGTGANTEAFF
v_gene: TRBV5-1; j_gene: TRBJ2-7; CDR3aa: CASSRTSAYEQYF
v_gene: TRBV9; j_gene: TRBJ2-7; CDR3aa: CASSVAGEGFPYEQYF
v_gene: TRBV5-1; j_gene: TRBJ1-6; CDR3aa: CASSLRDRDRGHSPLHF
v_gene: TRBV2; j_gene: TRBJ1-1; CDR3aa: CASRSTGRGTEAFF
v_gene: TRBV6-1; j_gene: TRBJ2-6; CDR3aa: CASTSSIGANVLTF